Each of the 2 T cell receptor beta chains below was sequenced from the same sample in a study of shared T cell receptors in the human thymus. Generated by immunoSEQ multiplex PCR, the TCRdb table keeps only in-frame clones and is missing some. The sample lists under 700,000 clones; approximately 78% were seen once. This same sample was also part of a study on human thymus T cells.

Input material: thymocytes. Receptors were obtained from a boy in the first two years of life with a congenital heart defect.

This rearrangement joins TRBV27 to TRBJ1-1; 7 bases fit TRBD1. The germline CDR1 and CDR2 sequences are MNHEY and SMNVEV (reference sequence). The V gene end was trimmed by 6 bases and the J gene end by 8 bases; junction bases not matched to a gene: 3. This CDR3 region has 11 residues. CDR3 in DNA: TGTGCCAGCAGCAAGACAGGGGAAGCTTTCTTT. Its protein is CASSKTGEAFF.

This chain links TRBV6-4 with TRBJ2-1, with 11 positions matching TRBD1. Trimming took 1 base from V and 7 from J; bases not matched to a gene: 3. The CDR3 sequence is 15 residues long. Per germline, CDR1 MRHNA and CDR2 SNTAGT. CDR3 amino acids: CASSDWDRGANEQFF. The CDR3 DNA reads TGTGCCAGCAGTGACTGGGACAGGGGGGCGAATGAGCAGTTCTTC.